This is a list of T cell receptor beta chains from one sample in a study of regulatory T cells in long-lasting Graves disease. Using its own MiXCR run on the multiplex PCR reads, TCRdb lists one record per CDR3 protein. The sample contains hundreds of thousands of distinct CDR3 sequences, less than 25% of which appear only once. This material consisted of peripheral blood mononuclear cells (PBMCs), taken when the disease was refractory, from a patient treated with antithyroid drugs. The receptors derive from a female donor with Graves disease. The CDR3 runs from the conserved cysteine through the conserved F or W. A D gene is named only where the DNA matches it firmly. Size tells how often a clone was seen (once, few, many) or the class of an expanded clone, and some rows leave it out.

length	V	size	J	D	DNA	CDR3
14	TRBV28	many	TRBJ1-1	NA	TGTGCCAGCAGTCACACGACGACGGACACTGAAGCTTTCTTT	CASSHTTTDTEAFF
14	TRBV20-1	NA	TRBJ1-5	TRBD1	TGCAGTGCTAGCTGGGGACAGCCGAATCAGCCCCAGCATTTT	CSASWGQPNQPQHF
13	TRBV24-1	few	TRBJ1-5	TRBD1	TGTGCCACCCAGGGGACAGTCAATCAGCCCCAGCATTTT	CATQGTVNQPQHF
20	TRBV14	NA	TRBJ2-7	TRBD2	TGTGCCAGCAGCTCGAGACTAGCGGGAGGGCCAACCCCCCCCGGGGTCGAGCAGTACTTC	CASSSRLAGGPTPPGVEQYF
15	TRBV6-5	many	TRBJ2-7	NA	TGTGCCAGCAGTTACTCGATATTGGACCACGGCGAGCAGTACTTC	CASSYSILDHGEQYF
14	TRBV4-2	few	TRBJ1-6	NA	TGTGCCAGCAGCCAAAAACAGGGTTGGTCACCCCTCCACTTT	CASSQKQGWSPLHF
14	TRBV7-2	NA	TRBJ2-1	TRBD1	TGTGCCAGCAGCCCGGGACAGGGGTCCAATGAGCAGTTCTTC	CASSPGQGSNEQFF
13	TRBV28	many	TRBJ2-7	TRBD1	TGTGCCAGCAGGCGACAGGGCCCCTACGAGCAGTACTTC	CASRRQGPYEQYF
14	TRBV9	many	TRBJ1-1	TRBD1	TGTGCCAGCAGCACCCGGACAGGGGACACTGAAGCTTTCTTT	CASSTRTGDTEAFF
16	TRBV3-1	NA	TRBJ2-7	NA	TGTGCCAGCAGCCAAGGGGCGGCGGGGTACTCCTACGAGCAGTACTTC	CASSQGAAGYSYEQYF
16	TRBV27	many	TRBJ2-7	NA	TGTGCCAGCAGTTTAGACGCGCTCGGGGCCTCCTACGAGCAGTACTTC	CASSLDALGASYEQYF
13	TRBV19	many	TRBJ1-1	NA	TGTGCCAGTAGGGGACACCCGAACACTGAAGCTTTCTTT	CASRGHPNTEAFF
15	TRBV12-3/TRBV12-4	NA	TRBJ2-7	TRBD1	TGTGCCAGCAGTTCGGCCGACAGGGTGCCCTACGAGCAGTACTTC	CASSSADRVPYEQYF
11	TRBV6-1	many	TRBJ2-7	NA	TGTGCCAGCAGTGAATTGCACGAGCAGTACTTC	CASSELHEQYF
13	TRBV7-2	many	TRBJ1-2	NA	TGTGCCAGCAGCTTGCGGGATACGCGAGGCTACACCTTC	CASSLRDTRGYTF
16	TRBV29-1	few	TRBJ2-2	NA	TGCAGCGTTGTGGACGTCAACGGTTTGGGGGCGGGGGAGCTGTTTTTT	CSVVDVNGLGAGELFF
14	TRBV28	many	TRBJ1-6	NA	TGTGCCAGCAGGGACCCGGGACAAAATTCACCCCTCCACTTT	CASRDPGQNSPLHF
15	TRBV5-8	many	TRBJ1-1	TRBD1	TGTGCCAGCAGCTGGGTGACAGGGCTCAGGACTGAAGCTTTCTTT	CASSWVTGLRTEAFF
13	TRBV19	NA	TRBJ2-7	NA	TGTGCCAGTAGTCCCGGACAGCTCGCCGAGCAGTACTTC	CASSPGQLAEQYF
13	TRBV7-3	NA	TRBJ2-7	NA	TGTGCCAGCAGCTCCTCTCCGGGGTACGAGCAGTACTTC	CASSSSPGYEQYF
15	TRBV15	many	TRBJ2-5	TRBD1	TGTGCCACCAGCTCGAGGACAGGGGGACAAGAGACCCAGTACTTC	CATSSRTGGQETQYF
14	TRBV6-2/TRBV6-3	NA	TRBJ2-3	TRBD2	TGTGCTACTACCGGGACTACTCGCACAGATACGCAGTATTTT	CATTGTTRTDTQYF
14	TRBV12-3/TRBV12-4	many	TRBJ1-2	TRBD1	TGTGCCAGCAGCCCGACCGGGACAGGCCCCGGCTACACCTTC	CASSPTGTGPGYTF
14	TRBV2	many	TRBJ2-2	NA	TGTGCCAGCAGTGAACCCGGGGCCACCGGGGAGCTGTTTTTT	CASSEPGATGELFF
17	TRBV28	few	TRBJ2-2	NA	TGTGCCAGCAGTTTCCGGGGCTCTGGGACCACTCGCTGGGAGCTGTTTTTT	CASSFRGSGTTRWELFF
13	TRBV2	many	TRBJ1-5	NA	TGTGCCAGCAGATTCAGGGGACGTCAGCCCCAGCATTTT	CASRFRGRQPQHF
17	TRBV7-2	few	TRBJ2-1	NA	TGTGCCAGCAGCTTAAGAGCTATTGGACTGGACAACAATGAGCAGTTCTTC	CASSLRAIGLDNNEQFF
16	TRBV6-2/TRBV6-3	once	TRBJ1-3	TRBD1	TGTGCCAGCAGTCCCGGGACAGGCTTCTCTGGAAACACCATATATTTT	CASSPGTGFSGNTIYF
13	TRBV20-1	many	TRBJ2-5	TRBD2	TGCAGTGCTACTAGGGCGGGGGGGGAGACCCAGTACTTC	CSATRAGGETQYF
13	TRBV5-1	few	TRBJ1-1	NA	TGCGCCAGCAGCTCATACAGGGAGGCTGAAGCTTTCTTT	CASSSYREAEAFF
13	TRBV5-1	many	TRBJ1-1	NA	TGCGCCAGCAGCATCCGGGTGGGCACTGAAGCTTTCTTT	CASSIRVGTEAFF
12	TRBV11-1	many	TRBJ2-7	NA	TGTGCCAGCAGCTTAGTTGGTGGCGAGCAGTACTTC	CASSLVGGEQYF
15	TRBV6-1	few	TRBJ1-3	NA	TGTGCCAGCAGCGTCGTACCGGCCTCTGGAAACACCATATATTTT	CASSVVPASGNTIYF
14	TRBV27	NA	TRBJ2-1	TRBD2	TGTGCCAGCAGACCCGGGACTAGCGGGAATGAGCAGTTCTTC	CASRPGTSGNEQFF
13	TRBV7-9	few	TRBJ1-2	TRBD1	TGTGCCAGCATGGGGACAGGGGACTATGGCTACACCTTC	CASMGTGDYGYTF
13	TRBV6-1	many	TRBJ1-1	NA	TGTGCCAGCAGTCCGACAGATGATACTGAAGCTTTCTTT	CASSPTDDTEAFF
13	TRBV29-1	many	TRBJ2-7	TRBD2	TGCAGCGTTGGCGCGGGAGGGCGCTACGAGCAGTACTTC	CSVGAGGRYEQYF
13	TRBV28	many	TRBJ2-7	NA	TGTGCCACCCAATACGCCGAGACCTACGAGCAGTACTTC	CATQYAETYEQYF
15	TRBV20-1	few	TRBJ2-7	NA	TGCAGTGCTAGAGATTCCGGGAGTAGCTCCTACGAGCAGTACTTC	CSARDSGSSSYEQYF
15	TRBV6-9	many	TRBJ2-7	TRBD1	TGTGCCAGCAGTTACGGCAGGGGGCCCCACGGTGAGCAGTACTTC	CASSYGRGPHGEQYF
14	TRBV20-1	many	TRBJ2-5	NA	TGCAGTGCTGGACCTCTAGGTACCCAGGAGACCCAGTACTTC	CSAGPLGTQETQYF
15	TRBV28	many	TRBJ2-7	TRBD2	TGTGCCAGCAGCCCTCTAGCGGGAGGCACGTACGAGCAGTACTTC	CASSPLAGGTYEQYF
11	TRBV2	NA	TRBJ2-5	NA	TGTGCCAGCAGTGAGAATGGTCCCCAGTACTTC	CASSENGPQYF
14	TRBV5-1	NA	TRBJ2-7	NA	TGCGCCAGCAGCTTGAGTGGCAGCTCCTACGAGCAGAACTTC	CASSLSGSSYEQNF
17	TRBV3-1	many	TRBJ2-7	TRBD2	TGTGCCAGCAGCCAAGATCAAAGCGGGAGGGCCTGGTACGAGCAGTACTTC	CASSQDQSGRAWYEQYF
15	TRBV28	NA	TRBJ2-7	TRBD1	TGTGCCAGCAGCCCGGATCTTCAGGGGGCCTACGAGCAGTACTTC	CASSPDLQGAYEQYF
13	TRBV5-4	few	TRBJ2-2	NA	TGTGCCAGCAGCTTGGCGGGGATTAGGGAGCTGTTTTTT	CASSLAGIRELFF
15	TRBV20-1	NA	TRBJ2-7	TRBD1	TGCAGTGCTAGAGTGGGCGGGACAGGGTTCTACGAGCAGTACTTC	CSARVGGTGFYEQYF
13	TRBV6-5	few	TRBJ1-6	NA	TGTGCCAGCAGTTACTATAATAATTCACCCCTCCACTTT	CASSYYNNSPLHF
16	TRBV20-1	NA	TRBJ1-1	NA	TGCAGTGCTATAACTCTGACGGGGGGAATGAGCACTGAAGCTTTCTTT	CSAITLTGGMSTEAFF
13	TRBV10-3	few	TRBJ2-7	NA	TGTGCCACCCAGGCAGGGACCTCCTACGAGCAGTACTTC	CATQAGTSYEQYF
12	TRBV20-1	many	TRBJ2-5	TRBD1	TGCAGTGCTAGTGGACAGGCCGAGGCCCAGTACTTC	CSASGQAEAQYF
13	TRBV2	many	TRBJ1-5	NA	TGTGCCAGCAGGGACAATGGGAATCAGCCCCAGCATTTT	CASRDNGNQPQHF
15	TRBV20-1	few	TRBJ2-5	NA	TGCAGTGCTAGAGATTGGGGAGAATTCCAAGAGACCCAGTACTTC	CSARDWGEFQETQYF
15	TRBV7-3	NA	TRBJ2-7	NA	TGTGCCAGCAGCTTATACCCCCCCGGTTCCTACGAGCAGTACTTC	CASSLYPPGSYEQYF
19	TRBV7-9	many	TRBJ2-7	TRBD1	TGTGCCAGCAGCTTAGGGACCCGCCGGTTCGACAGGGATTCCTACGAGCAGTACTTC	CASSLGTRRFDRDSYEQYF
18	TRBV3-1	NA	TRBJ1-5	TRBD1	TGTGCCAGCAGCCAAACCGCGGGCAGCGACAGGGGTAATCAGCCCCAGCATTTT	CASSQTAGSDRGNQPQHF
12	TRBV6-1	NA	TRBJ2-7	NA	TGTGCCAGCACAGGGCCACACTACGAGCAGTACTTC	CASTGPHYEQYF
13	TRBV30	NA	TRBJ1-1	NA	TGTGCCTGGAACGTGAGGGAGGACACTGAAGCTTTCTTT	CAWNVREDTEAFF